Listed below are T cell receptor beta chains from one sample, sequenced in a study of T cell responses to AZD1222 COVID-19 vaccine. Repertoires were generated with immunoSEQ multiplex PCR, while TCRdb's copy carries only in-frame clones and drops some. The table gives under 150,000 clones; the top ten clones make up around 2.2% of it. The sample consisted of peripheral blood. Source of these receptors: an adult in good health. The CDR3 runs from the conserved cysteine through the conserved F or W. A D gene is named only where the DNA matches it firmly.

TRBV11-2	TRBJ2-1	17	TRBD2	CASSLGGGLGSYNEQFF	TGTGCCAGCAGCTTAGGGGGGGGACTAGGCTCCTACAATGAGCAGTTCTTC
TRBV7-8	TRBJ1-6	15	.	CASSLRDNRNSPLHF	TGTGCCAGCAGCCTCCGGGACAACCGGAATTCACCCCTCCACTTT
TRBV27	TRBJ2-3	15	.	CASSLWNSDADTQYF	TGTGCCAGCAGTTTATGGAACAGCGACGCAGATACGCAGTATTTT
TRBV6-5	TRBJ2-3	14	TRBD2	CASSLLAGGDTQYF	TGTGCCAGCAGCCTACTAGCGGGGGGAGATACGCAGTATTTT
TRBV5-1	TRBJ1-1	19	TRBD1	CASSLATGGRLGMNTEAFF	TGCGCCAGCAGCTTGGCCACAGGGGGGCGTTTAGGGATGAACACTGAAGCTTTCTTT
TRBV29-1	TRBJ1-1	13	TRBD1	CSVEEGQAIEAFF	TGCAGCGTTGAAGAGGGACAGGCGATTGAAGCTTTCTTT
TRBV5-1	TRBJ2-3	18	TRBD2	CASSPSGGIQRSTDTQYF	TGCGCCAGCAGTCCTAGCGGGGGCATCCAGCGGAGCACAGATACGCAGTATTTT
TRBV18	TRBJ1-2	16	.	CASSPLDLGGNYGYTF	TGTGCCAGCTCACCCCTCGACCTAGGCGGTAACTATGGCTACACCTTC
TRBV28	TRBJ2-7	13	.	CASSLLHSYEQYF	TGTGCCAGCAGTTTATTACACAGCTACGAGCAGTACTTC
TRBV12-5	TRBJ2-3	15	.	CASGFGVRSTDTQYF	TGTGCTAGTGGTTTCGGCGTGAGGAGCACAGATACGCAGTATTTT
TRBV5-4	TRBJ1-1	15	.	CASSLTGRVRTEAFF	TGTGCCAGCAGCTTGACAGGGAGGGTCCGCACTGAAGCTTTCTTT
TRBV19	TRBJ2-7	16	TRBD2	CASSPLAGGLSSEQYF	TGTGCCAGTAGTCCCCTAGCGGGGGGGCTGTCTTCCGAGCAGTACTTC
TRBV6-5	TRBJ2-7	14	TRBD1	CASRKPGQGYEQYF	TGTGCCAGCAGAAAACCGGGACAGGGCTACGAGCAGTACTTC
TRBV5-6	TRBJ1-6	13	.	CASSLDKASPLHF	TGTGCCAGCAGCTTGGATAAGGCCTCACCCCTCCACTTT
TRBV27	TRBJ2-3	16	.	CASSSTSVRSTDTQYF	TGTGCCAGCAGTTCGACGTCAGTCCGTAGCACAGATACGCAGTATTTT
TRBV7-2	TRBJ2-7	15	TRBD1	CASSLDGTGSYEQYF	TGTGCCAGCAGCTTAGACGGGACAGGTTCCTACGAGCAGTACTTC
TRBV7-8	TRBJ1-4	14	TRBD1	CASSHGQGNEKLFF	TGTGCCAGCAGCCATGGACAGGGAAATGAAAAACTGTTTTTT
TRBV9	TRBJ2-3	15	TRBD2	CASSGPSGVADTQYF	TGTGCCAGCAGCGGCCCTAGCGGGGTTGCAGATACGCAGTATTTT
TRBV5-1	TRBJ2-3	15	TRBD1	CASSETGDYTDTQYF	TGCGCCAGCAGCGAGACAGGGGATTACACAGATACGCAGTATTTT
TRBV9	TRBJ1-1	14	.	CASRWVDSPTEAFF	TGTGCCAGCCGGTGGGTAGACAGCCCCACTGAAGCTTTCTTT
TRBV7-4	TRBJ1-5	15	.	CASTAEGEDDQPQHF	TGTGCCAGCACCGCCGAAGGGGAAGATGATCAGCCCCAGCATTTT
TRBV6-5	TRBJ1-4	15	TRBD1	CASTRMTGEREKLFF	TGTGCCAGCACCCGAATGACAGGGGAGCGTGAAAAACTGTTTTTT
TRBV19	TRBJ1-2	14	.	CASAAGLANYGYTF	TGTGCCAGCGCCGCGGGACTAGCTAACTATGGCTACACCTTC
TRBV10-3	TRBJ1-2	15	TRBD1	CAISESNRGDEGYTF	TGTGCCATCAGTGAGTCGAACAGGGGGGATGAAGGCTACACCTTC
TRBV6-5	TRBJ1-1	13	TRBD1	CASRKGGSTEAFF	TGTGCCAGCAGGAAAGGGGGCTCCACTGAAGCTTTCTTT
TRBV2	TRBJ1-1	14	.	CASKGGMMDTEAFF	TGTGCCAGCAAAGGGGGTATGATGGACACTGAAGCTTTCTTT
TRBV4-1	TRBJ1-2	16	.	CASSQEVGAANYGYTF	TGCGCCAGCAGCCAAGAAGTCGGGGCGGCTAACTATGGCTACACCTTC
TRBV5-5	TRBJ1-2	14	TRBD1	CASSPGQENYGYTF	TGTGCCAGCAGCCCGGGACAGGAAAACTATGGCTACACCTTC
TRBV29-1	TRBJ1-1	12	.	CSVEHRGREAFF	TGCAGCGTTGAACACCGAGGACGGGAAGCTTTCTTT
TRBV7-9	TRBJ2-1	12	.	CASSLVGGEQFF	TGTGCCAGCAGCTTAGTAGGCGGCGAGCAGTTCTTC
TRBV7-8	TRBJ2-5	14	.	CASSLGVLQETQYF	TGTGCCAGCAGCTTAGGGGTCCTCCAAGAGACCCAGTACTTC
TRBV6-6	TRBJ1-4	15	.	CASRRQEGTNEKLFF	TGTGCCAGCAGACGACAGGAAGGAACTAATGAAAAACTGTTTTTT
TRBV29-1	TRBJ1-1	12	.	CSALDSSTEAFF	TGCAGCGCCCTAGATTCCAGCACTGAAGCTTTCTTT
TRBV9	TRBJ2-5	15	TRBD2	CASSRRAGVGETQYF	TGTGCCAGCAGTCGTAGAGCGGGGGTAGGGGAGACCCAGTACTTC
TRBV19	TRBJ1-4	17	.	CASSPRYSRRLWEKLFF	TGTGCCAGTAGTCCCAGGTATAGTCGTCGTCTATGGGAAAAACTGTTTTTT
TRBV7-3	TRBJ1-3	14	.	CASSLTGVGNTIYF	TGTGCCAGCAGCTTAACGGGGGTAGGAAACACCATATATTTT
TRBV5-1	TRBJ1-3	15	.	CASSPDGFSGNTIYF	TGCGCCAGCAGCCCCGACGGGTTCTCTGGAAACACCATATATTTT
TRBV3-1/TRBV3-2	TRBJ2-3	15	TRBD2	CASRPGLATGDTQYF	TGTGCCAGCAGACCCGGACTAGCGACCGGAGATACGCAGTATTTT
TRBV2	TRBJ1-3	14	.	CASSEGISGNTIYF	TGTGCCAGCAGTGAAGGGATCTCTGGAAACACCATATATTTT
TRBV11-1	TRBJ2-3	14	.	CASSLVGGTDTQYF	TGTGCCAGCAGCTTAGTGGGTGGCACAGATACGCAGTATTTT
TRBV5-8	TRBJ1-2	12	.	CASSTRRYGYTF	TGTGCCAGCAGCACCCGACGCTACGGCTACACCTTC
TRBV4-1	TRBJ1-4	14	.	CASSQEWVHEKLFF	TGCGCCAGCAGCCAAGAATGGGTTCACGAAAAACTGTTTTTT
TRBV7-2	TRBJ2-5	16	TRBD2	CASRPAGGGVQETQYF	TGTGCCAGCAGACCCGCTGGCGGGGGGGTCCAAGAGACCCAGTACTTC
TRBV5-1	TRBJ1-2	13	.	CASREATNYGYTF	TGCGCCAGCAGGGAGGCTACTAACTATGGCTACACCTTC
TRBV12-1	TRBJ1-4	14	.	CATPWGQGNEKLFF	.
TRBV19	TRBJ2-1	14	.	CASSPNSVYNEQFF	TGTGCCAGTAGTCCCAATAGCGTTTACAATGAGCAGTTCTTC
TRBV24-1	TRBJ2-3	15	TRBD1	CATSDKGQGGDTQYF	TGTGCCACCAGTGACAAAGGACAGGGGGGGGATACGCAGTATTTT
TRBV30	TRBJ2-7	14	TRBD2	CAWSKGLAPYEQYF	TGTGCCTGGAGTAAAGGACTAGCCCCCTACGAGCAGTACTTC
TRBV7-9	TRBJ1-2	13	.	CASSPGTAYGYTF	TGTGCCAGCAGCCCAGGGACGGCCTATGGCTACACCTTC
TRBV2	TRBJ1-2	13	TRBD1	CASSAQGNYGYTF	TGTGCCAGCAGTGCACAGGGGAACTATGGCTACACCTTC
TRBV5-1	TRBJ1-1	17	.	CASSLVGEGSRNTEAFF	TGCGCCAGCAGCTTGGTGGGGGAGGGTTCGAGGAACACTGAAGCTTTCTTT
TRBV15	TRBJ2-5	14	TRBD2	CATSRNSGGETQYF	TGTGCCACCAGCAGAAATAGCGGGGGCGAGACCCAGTACTTC